This T cell receptor (beta chain) emerged from a study of T cells expressing NK-cell markers. The CDR3 contains 15 residues. CDR1 and CDR2 from the germline V gene are MNHNS and SASEGT. Reprocessing the 5' RACE reads, TCRdb reports a single entry for every CDR3 protein and omits DNA. The sample data list around 260,000 distinct CDR3 sequences. This chain links TRBV6-1 with TRBJ1-2; TCRdb reports TRBD1, a call that lacks DNA to check it against. This receptor was taken from a woman aged 18-69 years in good health. Sequencing was done on a sample of blood T cells: a sorted CD56 or NKG2C T cell subset, CD4+ or CD8+ T cells, or bulk PBMC T cells (not recorded which). The chain's CDR3 is CASSPDREKNYGYTF.